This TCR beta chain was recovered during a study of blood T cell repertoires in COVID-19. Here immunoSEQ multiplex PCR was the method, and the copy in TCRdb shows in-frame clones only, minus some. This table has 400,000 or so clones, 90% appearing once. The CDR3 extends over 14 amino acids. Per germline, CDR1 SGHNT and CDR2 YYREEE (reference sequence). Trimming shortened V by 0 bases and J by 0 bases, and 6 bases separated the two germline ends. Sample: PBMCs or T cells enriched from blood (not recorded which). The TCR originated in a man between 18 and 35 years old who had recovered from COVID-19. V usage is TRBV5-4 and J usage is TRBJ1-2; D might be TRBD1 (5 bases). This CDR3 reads CASSLGGANYGYTF. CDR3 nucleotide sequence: TGTGCCAGCAGCTTGGGGGGCGCTAACTATGGCTACACCTTC.